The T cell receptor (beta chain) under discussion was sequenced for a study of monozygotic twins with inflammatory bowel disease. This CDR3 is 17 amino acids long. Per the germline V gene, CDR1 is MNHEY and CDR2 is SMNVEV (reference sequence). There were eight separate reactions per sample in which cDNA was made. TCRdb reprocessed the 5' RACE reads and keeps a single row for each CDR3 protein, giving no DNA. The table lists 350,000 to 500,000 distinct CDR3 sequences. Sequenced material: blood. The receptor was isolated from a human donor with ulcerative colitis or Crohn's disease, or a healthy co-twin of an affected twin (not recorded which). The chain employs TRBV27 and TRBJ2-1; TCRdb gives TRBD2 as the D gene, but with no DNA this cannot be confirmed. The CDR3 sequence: CASSLSGTSGNYNEQFF.